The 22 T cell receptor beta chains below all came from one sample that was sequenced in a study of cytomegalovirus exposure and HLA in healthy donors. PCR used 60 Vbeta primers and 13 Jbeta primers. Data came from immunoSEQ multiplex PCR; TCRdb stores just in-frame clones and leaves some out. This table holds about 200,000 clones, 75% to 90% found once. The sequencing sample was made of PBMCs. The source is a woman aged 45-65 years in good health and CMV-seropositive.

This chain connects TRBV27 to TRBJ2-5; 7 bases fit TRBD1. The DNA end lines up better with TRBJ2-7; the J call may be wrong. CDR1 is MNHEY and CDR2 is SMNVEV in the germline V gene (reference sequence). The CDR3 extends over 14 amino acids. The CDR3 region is CASRVRGLGYEQYF. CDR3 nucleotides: TGTGCCAGCAGAGTTAGGGGGCTTGGGTACGAGCAGTACTTC.

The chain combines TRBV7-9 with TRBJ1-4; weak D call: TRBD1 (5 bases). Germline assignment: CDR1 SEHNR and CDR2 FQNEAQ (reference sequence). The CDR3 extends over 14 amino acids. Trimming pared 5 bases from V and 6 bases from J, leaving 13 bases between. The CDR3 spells CASSHRGLYEKLFF. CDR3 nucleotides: TGTGCCAGCAGCCATAGGGGACTTTATGAAAAACTGTTTTTT.

The CDR3 reads CASSLNRLETQYF. The CDR3 DNA reads as TGTGCCAGCAGCTTAAACAGATTAGAGACCCAGTACTTC. The rearrangement uses TRBV7-3 and TRBJ2-5; no clear D gene. The CDR3 has 13 residues. The germline CDR1 and CDR2 sequences are SGHTA and FQGTGA. Trimming shortened V by 1 base and J by 4 bases, and 7 bases separated the two germline ends.

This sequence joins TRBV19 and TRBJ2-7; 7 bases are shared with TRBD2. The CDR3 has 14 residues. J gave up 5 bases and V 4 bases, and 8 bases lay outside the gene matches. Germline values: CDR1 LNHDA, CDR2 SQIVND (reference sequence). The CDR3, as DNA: TGTGCCAGTAGTACTGCGGGAGATCGACACGAGCAGTACTTC. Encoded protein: CASSTAGDRHEQYF. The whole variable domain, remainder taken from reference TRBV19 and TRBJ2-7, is DGGITQSPKYLFRKEGQNVTLSCEQNLNHDAMYWYRQDPGQGLRLIYYSQIVNDFQKGDIAEGYSVSREKKESFPLTVTSAQKNPTAFYLCASSTAGDRHEQYFGPGTRLTVT.

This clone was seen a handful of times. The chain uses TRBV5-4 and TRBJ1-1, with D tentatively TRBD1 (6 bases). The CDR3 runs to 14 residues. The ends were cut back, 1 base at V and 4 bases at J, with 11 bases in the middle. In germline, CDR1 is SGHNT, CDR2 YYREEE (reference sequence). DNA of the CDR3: TGTGCCAGCAGCTTGACAGGGCCGAGCACTGAAGCTTTCTTT. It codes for CASSLTGPSTEAFF.

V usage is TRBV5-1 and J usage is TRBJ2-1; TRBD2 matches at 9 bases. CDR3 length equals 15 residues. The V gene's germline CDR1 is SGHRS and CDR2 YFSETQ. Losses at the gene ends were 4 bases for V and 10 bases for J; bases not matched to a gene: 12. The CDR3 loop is CASSPETAGGKEQFF. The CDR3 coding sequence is TGCGCCAGCAGCCCAGAGACCGCGGGGGGGAAAGAGCAGTTCTTC.

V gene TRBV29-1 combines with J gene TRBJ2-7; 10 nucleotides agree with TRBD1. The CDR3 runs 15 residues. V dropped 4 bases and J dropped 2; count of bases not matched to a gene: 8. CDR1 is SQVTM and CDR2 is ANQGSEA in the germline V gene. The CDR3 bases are TGCAGCGTTGCCAGTTGGGACAGGGGAACCTACGAGCAGTACTTC. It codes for CSVASWDRGTYEQYF.

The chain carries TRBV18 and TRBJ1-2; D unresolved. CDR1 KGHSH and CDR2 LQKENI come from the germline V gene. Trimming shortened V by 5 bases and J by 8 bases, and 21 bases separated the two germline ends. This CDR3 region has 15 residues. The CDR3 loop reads CASSSQPGPERGYTF. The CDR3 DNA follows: TGTGCCAGCTCATCGCAACCCGGCCCAGAGAGGGGCTACACCTTC.

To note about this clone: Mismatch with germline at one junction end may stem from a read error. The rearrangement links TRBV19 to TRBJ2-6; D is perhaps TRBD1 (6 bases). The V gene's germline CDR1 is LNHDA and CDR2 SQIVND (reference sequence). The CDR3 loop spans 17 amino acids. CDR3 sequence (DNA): TGTGCCAGTAGTAAGAGGGCAGGGGTGGTGGGGGCCAACGGCCTGACTTTC. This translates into CASSKRAGVVGANGLTF.

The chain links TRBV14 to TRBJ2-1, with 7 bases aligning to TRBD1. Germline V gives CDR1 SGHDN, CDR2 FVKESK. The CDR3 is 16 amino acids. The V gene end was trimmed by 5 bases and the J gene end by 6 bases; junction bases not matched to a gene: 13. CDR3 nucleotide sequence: TGTGCCAGCAGCACTAGACAGGGTTGGAGGTTCAATGAGCAGTTCTTC. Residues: CASSTRQGWRFNEQFF.

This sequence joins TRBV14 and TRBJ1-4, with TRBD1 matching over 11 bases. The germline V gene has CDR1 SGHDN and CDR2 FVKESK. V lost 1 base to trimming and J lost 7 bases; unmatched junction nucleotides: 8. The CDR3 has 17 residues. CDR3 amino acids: CASSQAPDRGRSEKLFF. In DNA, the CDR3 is TGTGCCAGCAGCCAAGCTCCGGACAGGGGGCGTAGTGAAAAACTGTTTTTT.

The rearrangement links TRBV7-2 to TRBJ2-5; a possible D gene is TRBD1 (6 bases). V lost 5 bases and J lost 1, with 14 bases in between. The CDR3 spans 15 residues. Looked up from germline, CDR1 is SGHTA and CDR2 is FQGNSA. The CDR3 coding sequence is TGTGCCAGCAGCCTTCGCGGACAGCCCCAAGAGACCCAGTACTTC. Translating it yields CASSLRGQPQETQYF.

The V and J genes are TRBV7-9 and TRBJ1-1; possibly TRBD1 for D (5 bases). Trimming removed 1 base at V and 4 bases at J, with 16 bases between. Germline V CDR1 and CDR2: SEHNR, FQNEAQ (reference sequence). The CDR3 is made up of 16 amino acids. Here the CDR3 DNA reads TGTGCCAGCAGCTTAGGGGGCAGGGAACCCATCACTGAAGCTTTCTTT. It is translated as CASSLGGREPITEAFF.

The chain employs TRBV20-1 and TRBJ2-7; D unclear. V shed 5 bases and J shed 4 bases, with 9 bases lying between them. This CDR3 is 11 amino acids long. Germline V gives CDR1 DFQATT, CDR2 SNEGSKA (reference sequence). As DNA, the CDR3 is TGCAGTGCTCCCTTAAATTACGAGCAGTACTTC. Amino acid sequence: CSAPLNYEQYF.

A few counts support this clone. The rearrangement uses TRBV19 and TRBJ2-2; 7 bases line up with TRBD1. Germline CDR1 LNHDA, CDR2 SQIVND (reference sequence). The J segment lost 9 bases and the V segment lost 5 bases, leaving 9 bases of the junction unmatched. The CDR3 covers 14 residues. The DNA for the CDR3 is TGTGCCAGTAGTCTAGCAGGGGGTAGGAGGGAGCTGTTTTTT. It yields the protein CASSLAGGRRELFF.

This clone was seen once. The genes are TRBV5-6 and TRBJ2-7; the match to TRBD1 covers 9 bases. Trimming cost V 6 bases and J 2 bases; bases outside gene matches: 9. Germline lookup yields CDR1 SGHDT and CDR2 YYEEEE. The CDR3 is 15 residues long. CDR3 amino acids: CASTPTGGETYEQYF. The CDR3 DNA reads TGTGCCAGCACGCCCACAGGGGGCGAGACCTACGAGCAGTACTTC. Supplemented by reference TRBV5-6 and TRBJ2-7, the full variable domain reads DAGVTQSPTHLIKTRGQQVTLRCSPKSGHDTVSWYQQALGQGPQFIFQYYEEEERQRGNFPDRFSGHQFPNYSSELNVNALLLGDSALYLCASTPTGGETYEQYFGPGTRLTVT.

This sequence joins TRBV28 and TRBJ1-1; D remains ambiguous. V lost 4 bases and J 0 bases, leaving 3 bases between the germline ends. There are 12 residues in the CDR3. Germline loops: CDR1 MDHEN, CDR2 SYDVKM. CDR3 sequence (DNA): TGTGCCAGCAGTTCAGTGAACACTGAAGCTTTCTTT. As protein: CASSSVNTEAFF.

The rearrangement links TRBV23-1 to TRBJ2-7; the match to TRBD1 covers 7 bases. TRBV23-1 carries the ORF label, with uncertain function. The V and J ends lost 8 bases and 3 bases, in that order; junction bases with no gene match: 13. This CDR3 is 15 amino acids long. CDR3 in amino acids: CASFSKGGPNYEQYF. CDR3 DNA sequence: TGCGCCAGCTTTTCTAAAGGGGGCCCTAACTACGAGCAGTACTTC.

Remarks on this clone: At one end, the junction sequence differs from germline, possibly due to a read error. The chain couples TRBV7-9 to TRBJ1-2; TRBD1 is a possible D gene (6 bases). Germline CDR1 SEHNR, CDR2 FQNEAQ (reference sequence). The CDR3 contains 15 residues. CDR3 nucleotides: TGTTCCAGCAGCTTCCAGACAGGCGGTCACTATGGCTACACCTTC. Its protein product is CSSSFQTGGHYGYTF.

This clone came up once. CDR3 loop: CASSNYSNQPQHF. The CDR3 bases are TGTGCCAGCAGCAATTATAGCAATCAGCCCCAGCATTTT. This chain links TRBV7-8 with TRBJ1-5; D gene ambiguous. The CDR3 is 13 amino acids. V lost 5 bases to trimming and J lost 0 bases, with 5 bases between them. Germline assignment: CDR1 SGHVS and CDR2 FQNEAQ.

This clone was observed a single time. CDR3: CSAGGQYTEAFF. The CDR3 DNA sequence: TGCAGCGCCGGGGGACAGTACACTGAAGCTTTCTTT. This chain links TRBV29-1 with TRBJ1-1; 7 bases map to TRBD1. The CDR3 loop spans 12 amino acids. V gave up 7 bases and J gave up 3 bases; unmatched junction bases: 5. Germline V CDR1 and CDR2: SQVTM, ANQGSEA.

CDR3 sequence: CASRTGYTEAFF. The CDR3 coding sequence is TGTGCCAGCAGGACAGGGTACACTGAAGCTTTCTTT. This chain joins TRBV28 and TRBJ1-1; 7 nucleotides line up with TRBD1. CDR3 length: 12 residues. V gave up 6 bases and J gave up 3 bases; unmatched junction bases: 1. From germline, CDR1 is MDHEN and CDR2 SYDVKM.